What follows are 21 T cell receptor beta chains derived from one specimen sequenced in a study of blood T cell repertoires in COVID-19. Libraries were prepared by immunoSEQ multiplex PCR; TCRdb keeps only in-frame clonotypes and omits some of them. The repertoire includes roughly 250,000 clones, roughly 85% of them detected once, and about 0.91% sits in the top ten. Specimen: peripheral blood. The receptors come from a man aged 40-49 years with acute or convalescent COVID-19.

The gene calls are TRBV18 and TRBJ2-2; D unresolved. The CDR3 has 14 amino acids. CDR1 is KGHSH, CDR2 LQKENI, per germline. V gave up 2 bases and J gave up 1 base, with 5 bases separating them. The CDR3 reads CASSPTVNTGELFF. The CDR3 DNA reads TGTGCCAGCTCACCAACTGTGAACACCGGGGAGCTGTTTTTT.

The chain links TRBV9 to TRBJ1-3; weak D call: TRBD1 (6 bases). Trimming removed 0 bases at V and 0 bases at J, with 10 bases between. Germline assignment: CDR1 SGDLS and CDR2 YYNGEE. The CDR3 is made up of 16 amino acids. Here the CDR3 DNA reads TGTGCCAGCAGCGTAGATACAGGGACCTCTGGAAACACCATATATTTT. This gives the protein CASSVDTGTSGNTIYF.

The rearrangement joins TRBV7-9 to TRBJ2-1; TRBD1 matches 8 bases. The CDR3 extends over 17 amino acids. V was clipped by 4 bases and J by 1 base; unmatched bases: 9. Germline CDR1 reads SEHNR; CDR2 reads FQNEAQ (reference sequence). CDR3 sequence reads: CASSSTGQGPSYNEQFF. DNA for the CDR3: TGTGCCAGCAGCTCTACCGGACAGGGACCATCCTACAATGAGCAGTTCTTC.

The chain carries TRBV6-5 and TRBJ1-6, with 7 positions matching TRBD1. This CDR3 is built from 15 residues. V dropped 2 bases and J dropped 9; count of bases not matched to a gene: 7. Germline lookup yields CDR1 MNHEY and CDR2 SVGAGI. CDR3 nucleotides: TGTGCCAGCAGTTACGAGGGGGCGATTGGTTCACCCCTCCACTTT. Amino acid sequence: CASSYEGAIGSPLHF.

This rearrangement joins TRBV2 to TRBJ2-2; D is possibly TRBD2 (5 bases). This CDR3 contains 14 residues. V was shortened by 4 bases and J by 2 bases, with 8 bases between the two germline ends. Germline lookup yields CDR1 SNHLY and CDR2 FYNNEI. The CDR3 region has the DNA TGTGCCAGCAGTGTTCGGGAAAACACCGGGGAGCTGTTTTTT. It yields the protein CASSVRENTGELFF.

The J gene is TRBJ2-5, the V gene TRBV5-6; the D gene is possibly TRBD2 (5 bases). Germline V gene lookup returns CDR1 SGHDT and CDR2 YYEEEE. The ends were cut back, 4 bases at V and 1 base at J, with 14 bases in the middle. The CDR3 is made up of 15 amino acids. The CDR3 region has the DNA TGTGCCAGCAGCCCCCCGGCGGGTGCCCAAGAGACCCAGTACTTC. Amino acid sequence: CASSPPAGAQETQYF. The variable domain in full, with the rest retrieved from reference TRBV5-6 and TRBJ2-5, is DAGVTQSPTHLIKTRGQQVTLRCSPKSGHDTVSWYQQALGQGPQFIFQYYEEEERQRGNFPDRFSGHQFPNYSSELNVNALLLGDSALYLCASSPPAGAQETQYFGPGTRLLVL.

V gene TRBV5-1 combines with J gene TRBJ1-3; TRBD1 aligns across 8 bases. The germline V gene has CDR1 SGHRS and CDR2 YFSETQ. The ends lost 3 bases at V and 0 bases at J; junction bases unmatched: 5. CDR3 size: 16 residues. As DNA, the CDR3 is TGCGCCAGCAGCTGGGGACAGGAGAGCTCTGGAAACACCATATATTTT. This translates into CASSWGQESSGNTIYF.

The rearrangement joins TRBV19 to TRBJ1-6; 10 nucleotides line up with TRBD1. The V gene's germline CDR1 is LNHDA and CDR2 SQIVND (reference sequence). The CDR3 runs 14 residues. J lost 8 bases, V lost 8 bases, and 6 bases had no gene match. In DNA form, the CDR3 reads TGTGCCAGTCAGACAGGGGGCAGGGATTCACCCCTCCACTTT. Translated: CASQTGGRDSPLHF.

This clone was picked up one time. This chain joins TRBV19 and TRBJ1-1; D perhaps matches TRBD1 (5 bases). V lost 5 bases, J lost 7 bases, and 14 bases lay in between. The CDR3 runs to 13 residues. CDR1 and CDR2 from the germline V gene are LNHDA and SQIVND (reference sequence). CDR3 residues: CASSASNGGEAFF. The CDR3 DNA is TGTGCCAGTAGTGCCAGCAACGGGGGTGAAGCTTTCTTT.

This clone was picked up a small number of times. The chain combines TRBV29-1 with TRBJ2-1; D perhaps matches TRBD2 (5 bases). V was pared by 4 bases and J by 2 bases, with 6 bases between. The CDR3 consists of 12 residues. Germline V gives CDR1 SQVTM, CDR2 ANQGSEA. The CDR3 sequence is CSVAGTYNEQFF. The CDR3 nucleotides are TGCAGCGTTGCGGGGACCTACAATGAGCAGTTCTTC.

CDR3 DNA: TGTGCCAGCTCACCGGACTACGGGGAGCTGTTTTTT. The encoded protein is CASSPDYGELFF. The chain uses TRBV18 and TRBJ2-2, with D possibly matching TRBD2 (6 bases). Deletions cut 3 bases from V and 7 bases from J, with 6 bases between. CDR1 is KGHSH and CDR2 is LQKENI in the germline V gene. The CDR3 sequence is 12 residues long.

This rearrangement joins TRBV5-1 to TRBJ1-1, with unresolved D. Deletions cut 0 bases from V and 0 bases from J, with 6 bases between. Germline V gene lookup returns CDR1 SGHRS and CDR2 YFSETQ. This CDR3 region has 14 residues. CDR3 coding DNA: TGCGCCAGCAGCTTGGGGCACATGAACACTGAAGCTTTCTTT. Translating it yields CASSLGHMNTEAFF.

The gene calls are TRBV30 and TRBJ2-1; 8 nucleotides match TRBD2. V was pared by 8 bases and J by 7 bases, with 7 bases of the junction left unmatched. The CDR3 is made up of 12 amino acids. Germline CDR1 and CDR2: GTSNPN and SVGIG (reference sequence). CDR3 in DNA: TGTGCCGTACGGGGGGGCAGAAATGAGCAGTTCTTC. Protein: CAVRGGRNEQFF.

The V gene is TRBV12-3 or TRBV12-4, the J gene TRBJ1-1; possible D gene TRBD1, 5 bases. There are 13 residues in the CDR3. The V end was cut by 7 bases, the J end by 7 bases, with 16 bases between. This CDR3 is CASTQDWGSEAFF. The CDR3 region has the DNA TGTGCCAGCACCCAAGATTGGGGCAGTGAAGCTTTCTTT.

The chain combines TRBV5-1 with TRBJ2-1; 10 positions agree with TRBD2. V dropped 4 bases and J dropped 7; count of bases not matched to a gene: 8. CDR1 SGHRS and CDR2 YFSETQ come from the germline V gene. CDR3 size: 15 residues. CDR3 sequence reads: CASSPGLALWNEQFF. CDR3 DNA sequence: TGCGCCAGCAGCCCGGGACTAGCGTTATGGAATGAGCAGTTCTTC.

This rearrangement joins TRBV5-6 to TRBJ1-6; the match to TRBD1 covers 7 bases. Germline assignment: CDR1 SGHDT and CDR2 YYEEEE. This CDR3 comprises 14 residues. The trim removed 0 bases at V and 10 bases at J, leaving 4 bases unmatched. The CDR3 region has the DNA TGTGCCAGCAGCTTGGCCGCAGGGGGGTCACCCCTCCACTTT. Encoded protein: CASSLAAGGSPLHF.

The gene calls are TRBV9 and TRBJ1-1; no definite D call. Trimming pared 4 bases from V and 1 base from J, leaving 17 bases between. The CDR3 runs 16 residues. Germline V gene lookup returns CDR1 SGDLS and CDR2 YYNGEE. Here the CDR3 reads CASSFSPGGTNTEAFF. CDR3 in DNA: TGTGCCAGCAGCTTCAGTCCAGGAGGAACGAACACTGAAGCTTTCTTT.

The chain's CDR3 is CASSLTSGGAQETQYF. The CDR3 region has the DNA TGTGCCAGCAGCTTAACCAGCGGGGGGGCCCAAGAGACCCAGTACTTC. V gene TRBV5-5 combines with J gene TRBJ2-5, with 10 bases identical to TRBD2. V shed 2 bases and J 1 base; nucleotides not matched to a gene: 5. The V gene's germline CDR1 is SGHKS and CDR2 YYEKEE (reference sequence). The CDR3 extends over 16 amino acids.

The rearrangement uses TRBV6-1 and TRBJ1-5; 7 nucleotides match TRBD1. Germline trimming cut 2 bases from V and 2 bases from J; bases unmatched to any gene: 0. The germline CDR1 and CDR2 sequences are MNHNS and SASEGT. The CDR3 spans 14 residues. CDR3 loop: CASSETGGNQPQHF. DNA of the CDR3: TGTGCCAGCAGTGAAACAGGGGGCAATCAGCCCCAGCATTTT.

The chain employs TRBV5-1 and TRBJ1-1, with D maybe TRBD1 (6 bases). This CDR3 region has 13 residues. Germline V CDR1 and CDR2: SGHRS, YFSETQ. V lost 7 bases and J 0 bases, leaving 10 bases between the germline ends. Here the CDR3 reads CASRDTMNTEAFF. The CDR3 nucleotides are TGCGCCAGCCGGGACACCATGAACACTGAAGCTTTCTTT.

This sequence joins TRBV30 and TRBJ1-1, with a weak D call TRBD1 (6 bases). The CDR3 loop spans 14 amino acids. Trimming left V 4 bases short and J 0 bases short, with 12 bases between. Per germline, CDR1 GTSNPN and CDR2 SVGIG (reference sequence). The CDR3 loop is CAWNQQGLNTEAFF. In DNA form, the CDR3 reads TGTGCCTGGAATCAACAGGGCCTGAACACTGAAGCTTTCTTT. Full variable domain (rest looked up from reference TRBV30 and TRBJ1-1): SQTIHQWPATLVQPVGSPLSLECTVEGTSNPNLYWYRQAAGRGLQLLFYSVGIGQISSEVPQNLSASRPQDRQFILSSKKLLLSDSGFYLCAWNQQGLNTEAFFGQGTRLTVV.